This T cell receptor beta chain was sequenced in a study of blood T cell repertoires in COVID-19. Here immunoSEQ multiplex PCR was the method, and the copy in TCRdb shows in-frame clones only, minus some. The table shows 150,000 to 200,000 clones, with over 75% occurring only once. The clonotype comes from a woman older than 75 with active or convalescent COVID-19. Sequenced: peripheral blood.

In DNA form, the CDR3 reads TGCAGCGTTGTAAAGCAGGGGCGCACAGATACGCAGTATTTT. It codes for CSVVKQGRTDTQYF. V usage is TRBV29-1 and J usage is TRBJ2-3; tentative D call: TRBD1 (6 bases). The CDR3 spans 14 residues. Germline CDR1 reads SQVTM; CDR2 reads ANQGSEA. V was shortened by 4 bases and J by 1 base, with 12 bases between the two germline ends.